This TCR beta chain was found in a study of blood T cell repertoires in COVID-19. The CDR3 contains 15 residues. CDR1 SGHRS and CDR2 YFSETQ come from the germline V gene. J was trimmed by 1 base and V by 1 base; bases with no gene match: 2. Using immunoSEQ multiplex PCR, the repertoire was profiled, and TCRdb retains in-frame clones only, with some absent. This table has tens of thousands of clones, 85% appearing once. The sequenced material came from peripheral blood. This clonotype was obtained from a human donor in a cohort sampled during active COVID-19. The genes are TRBV5-1 and TRBJ2-1; 7 bases align to TRBD1. The CDR3 here is CASSLTGESYNEQFF. CDR3 nucleotide sequence: TGCGCCAGCAGCTTGACAGGGGAATCCTACAATGAGCAGTTCTTC.